The 3 T cell receptor beta chains below all came from one sample that was sequenced in a study of T cells after yellow fever vaccination. MiXCR was run by TCRdb on the 5' RACE reads, yielding one entry per CDR3 protein. The data hold approximately 550,000 distinct CDR3 sequences, with 15% to 20% observed a single time. Sequences were derived from PBMCs, sampled 15 days after the yellow fever booster vaccination. All receptors come from a young man who received the YFV17D yellow fever vaccine.

This chain links TRBV20-1 with TRBJ2-7; TRBD2 agrees at 11 bases. The germline V gene has CDR1 DFQATT and CDR2 SNEGSKA (reference sequence). The CDR3 length is 15 residues. Trimming cost V 2 bases and J 2 bases; bases outside gene matches: 5. The CDR3 sequence: CSARIGTSGTYEQYF. In DNA form, the CDR3 reads TGCAGTGCTAGAATTGGGACTAGCGGAACCTACGAGCAGTACTTC.

J is TRBJ2-2 and V is TRBV3-1, with TRBD1 matching over 7 bases. The CDR3 is 16 amino acids. The germline V gene has CDR1 LGHDT and CDR2 YNNKEL (reference sequence). Losses at the gene ends were 3 bases for V and 2 bases for J; bases not matched to a gene: 6. The CDR3 is CASSHLTGLNTGELFF. CDR3 nucleotide sequence: TGTGCCAGCAGCCACCTGACAGGGTTAAACACCGGGGAGCTGTTTTTT.

This sequence joins TRBV20-1 and TRBJ2-1, with D uncertain. The CDR3 spans 11 residues. Looked up from germline, CDR1 is DFQATT and CDR2 is SNEGSKA (reference sequence). V dropped 6 bases and J dropped 5 bases, with 8 bases sitting between them. CDR3 nucleotide sequence: TGCAGTGCAAAACATAACAATGAGCAGTTCTTC. The encoded protein is CSAKHNNEQFF.